This T cell receptor beta chain was sequenced for a study of cytomegalovirus exposure and HLA in healthy donors. Regarding the study as a whole: There were reportedly fewer N-insertions in an Asian-associated ancestry cluster than the approximately 700-donor mean, in a later analysis.

To note about this clone: The antigen is not known.

Trimming took 6 bases from V and 1 from J; bases not matched to a gene: 6. This CDR3 region has 15 residues. Looked up from germline, CDR1 is MDHEN and CDR2 is SYDVKM. The PCR made use of 60 Vbeta and 13 Jbeta primers. TCRdb's table, derived via immunoSEQ multiplex PCR, lists solely in-frame clones and lacks some. The sample consists of approximately 160,000 clones, 77% of them appearing once. The sequence was collected from a woman aged 25 to 45 in good health and CMV-seronegative. The sample was PBMCs. The chain recombines TRBV28 with TRBJ2-7; 10 bases are a match to TRBD1. CDR3 amino acids: CASRPTGGRSYEQYF. The CDR3 nucleotides are TGTGCCAGCAGGCCGACAGGGGGCCGTTCCTACGAGCAGTACTTC.